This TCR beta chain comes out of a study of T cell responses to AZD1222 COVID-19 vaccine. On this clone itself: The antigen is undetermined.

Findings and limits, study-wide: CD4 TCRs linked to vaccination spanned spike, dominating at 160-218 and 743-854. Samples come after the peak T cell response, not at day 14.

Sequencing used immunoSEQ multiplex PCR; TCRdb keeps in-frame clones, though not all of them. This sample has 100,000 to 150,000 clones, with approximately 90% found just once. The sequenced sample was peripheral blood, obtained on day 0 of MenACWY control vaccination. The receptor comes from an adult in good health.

The CDR3, as DNA: TGTGCCAGCAGCTTCTCCCTCGGCTCAGATACGCAGTATTTT. Residues: CASSFSLGSDTQYF. The rearrangement uses TRBV5-4 and TRBJ2-3; no reliable D call. The germline CDR1 and CDR2 sequences are SGHNT and YYREEE (reference sequence). This CDR3 is 14 amino acids long. Trimming left V 2 bases short and J 4 bases short, with 11 bases between. The full variable domain, its missing parts supplied by reference TRBV5-4 and TRBJ2-3, is ETGVTQSPTHLIKTRGQQVTLRCSSQSGHNTVSWYQQALGQGPQFIFQYYREEENGRGNFPPRFSGLQFPNYSSELNVNALELDDSALYLCASSFSLGSDTQYFGPGTRLTVL.